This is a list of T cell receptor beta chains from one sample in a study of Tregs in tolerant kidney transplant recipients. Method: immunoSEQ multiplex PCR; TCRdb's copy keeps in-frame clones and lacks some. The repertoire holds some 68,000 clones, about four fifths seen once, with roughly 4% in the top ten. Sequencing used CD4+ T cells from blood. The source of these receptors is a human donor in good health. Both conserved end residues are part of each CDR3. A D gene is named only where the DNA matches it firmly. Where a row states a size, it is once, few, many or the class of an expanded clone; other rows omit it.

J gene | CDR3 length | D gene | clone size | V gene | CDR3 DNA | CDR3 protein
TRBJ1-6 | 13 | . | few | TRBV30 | TGTGCCGGCCAGGGGACTAATAATTCACCCCTCCACTTT | CAGQGTNNSPLHF
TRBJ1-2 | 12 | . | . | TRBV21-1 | TGTGCCAGCAGCGGGCCAGGGGAAGGCTACACCTTC | CASSGPGEGYTF
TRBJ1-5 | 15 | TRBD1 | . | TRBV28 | TGTGCCAGCAGTTTCGGTACAGGGGCACATCAGCCCCAGCATTTT | CASSFGTGAHQPQHF
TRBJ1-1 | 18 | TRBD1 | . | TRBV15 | TGTGCCACCAGCAGAGAGGGCACAGGGGAGGGTCAGGGGCGCGGGGCTTTCTTT | CATSREGTGEGQGRGAFF
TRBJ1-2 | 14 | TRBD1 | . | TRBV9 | TGTGCCAGCAGCGTAGGGACAGGGTTCTATGGCTACACCTTT | CASSVGTGFYGYTF
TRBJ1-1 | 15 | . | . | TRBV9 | TGTGCCAGCAGCGTAGGTCATGTCGGGGGCACTGAAGCTTTCTTT | CASSVGHVGGTEAFF
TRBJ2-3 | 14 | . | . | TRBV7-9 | TGTGCCAGCAGCTTAGATCCGGGAGCGGATACGCAGTATTTT | CASSLDPGADTQYF
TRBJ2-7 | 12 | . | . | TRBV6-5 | TGTGCCAGCAGAACCGGGGGTTACGAGCAGTACTTC | CASRTGGYEQYF
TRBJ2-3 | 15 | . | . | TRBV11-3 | TGTGCCAGCAGCTTAGTATTGACTAGCACAGATACGCAGTATTTT | CASSLVLTSTDTQYF
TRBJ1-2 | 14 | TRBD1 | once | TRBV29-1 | TGCAGCGTTCGATCGGGACAGGGGGCGTATGGCTACACCTTC | CSVRSGQGAYGYTF
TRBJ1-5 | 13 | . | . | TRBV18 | TGTGCCAGCTCACCTTATAGCAATCAGCCCCAGCATTTT | CASSPYSNQPQHF
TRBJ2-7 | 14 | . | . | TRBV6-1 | TGTGCCAGCAGTGAAGTAAGTGGCTCCTACGAGCAGTACTTC | CASSEVSGSYEQYF
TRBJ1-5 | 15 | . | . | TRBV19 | TGTGCCAGTAACCACTGGGGACGTTCTGATCAGCCCCAGCATTTT | CASNHWGRSDQPQHF
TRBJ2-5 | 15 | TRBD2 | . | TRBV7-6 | TGTGCCAGCAGCCTGGGGACTAGCGGGAAAGAGACCCAGTACTTC | CASSLGTSGKETQYF
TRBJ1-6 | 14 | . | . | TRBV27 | TGTGCCAGCAGCCAGTTAGGGGGAGATTCACCCCTCCACTTT | CASSQLGGDSPLHF
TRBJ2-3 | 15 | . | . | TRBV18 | TGTGCCAGCTCACAAAGTCATTTTTCGGCAGATACGCAGTATTTT | CASSQSHFSADTQYF
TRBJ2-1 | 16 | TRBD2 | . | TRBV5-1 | TGCGCCAGCAGCCCTAGGTCGGGCGGGAGAACCAATGAGCAGTTCTTC | CASSPRSGGRTNEQFF
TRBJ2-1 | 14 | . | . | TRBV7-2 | TGTGCCAGCACCGTGGCCCCCGGATACAATGAGCAGTTCTTC | CASTVAPGYNEQFF
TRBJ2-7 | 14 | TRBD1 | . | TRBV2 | TGTGCCAGCAGTGGAGTTACAGGGGGCCACGAGCAGTACTTC | CASSGVTGGHEQYF
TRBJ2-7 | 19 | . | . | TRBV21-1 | TGTGCCAGCAGCAAGTGGCCGGGGGTGCCGCTTCCTTCAAACTACGAGCAGTACTTC | CASSKWPGVPLPSNYEQYF
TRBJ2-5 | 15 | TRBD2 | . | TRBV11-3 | TGTGCCAGCACCCGGACTAGCGGGAGTGAAGAGACCCAGTACTTC | CASTRTSGSEETQYF
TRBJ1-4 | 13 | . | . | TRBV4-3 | TGCGCCAGCAGCCAAGGGGGGGAAGAAAAACTGTTTTTT | CASSQGGEEKLFF
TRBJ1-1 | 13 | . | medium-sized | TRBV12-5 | TGTGCTAGTGGTACCACGGGGGACACTGAAGCTTTCTTT | CASGTTGDTEAFF